One TCR beta chain is described in this entry. What it binds is unknown. This sample was taken from a study of radiotherapy plus CTLA-4 blockade in lung cancer. Study results and caveats: Some TCR clones had been derived from tumors. These clones expanded in peripheral blood after radiotherapy plus ipilimumab.

Germline CDR1 and CDR2: KGHSH and LQKENI. The V end lost 8 bases, the J end lost 6 bases, and 16 bases lay between the germline ends. The CDR3 covers 13 residues. Repertoires were generated with immunoSEQ multiplex PCR, while TCRdb's copy carries only in-frame clones and drops some. The table lists about 98,000 clones, around four fifths of them singletons. The gene calls are TRBV18 and TRBJ1-2; D is ambiguous. The sequencing here drew on peripheral blood, taken from a patient treated with radiotherapy plus ipilimumab. The receptor's source is a human donor with non-small cell lung cancer who had a partial response to radiotherapy plus ipilimumab. The CDR3 sequence is CASQPGGLDGYTF. In nucleotides, the CDR3 is TGTGCCAGCCAACCAGGAGGGCTGGATGGCTACACCTTC.